These 27 T cell receptor beta chains came from one sample sequenced in a study of blood T cell repertoires in COVID-19. Sequencing was performed with immunoSEQ multiplex PCR; in TCRdb, only in-frame clones are kept and a portion is missing. Of some 150,000 clones listed, roughly 86% were seen once; the top ten hold about 3.9%. The sequenced material came from peripheral blood. These receptors were taken from a woman aged 60 to 75 who had recovered from COVID-19.

This clone was seen just once. V and J are TRBV12-3 or TRBV12-4 and TRBJ1-2; D possibly corresponds to TRBD1 (6 bases). V dropped 11 bases and J dropped 4 bases, with 14 bases sitting between them. The CDR3 sequence is 12 residues long. The CDR3 DNA is TGTGCCGTCGCAAGAGGGGGCTATGGCTACACCTTC. Protein sequence: CAVARGGYGYTF.

The V call is TRBV5-4, the J call TRBJ1-4, with D uncertain. V lost 4 bases, J lost 7 bases, and 14 bases lay in between. This CDR3 is built from 14 residues. In germline, CDR1 is SGHNT, CDR2 YYREEE (reference sequence). The DNA of the CDR3 is TGTGCCAGCAGCCCTGCCACGGTACCTGAAAAACTGTTTTTT. Translation: CASSPATVPEKLFF.

The gene calls are TRBV7-9 and TRBJ2-7; 9 nucleotides align to TRBD1. The CDR3 totals 15 residues. V lost 3 bases and J lost 4; bases outside the gene matches: 7. CDR1 SEHNR and CDR2 FQNEAQ come from the germline V gene (reference sequence). The CDR3 region has the DNA TGTGCCAGCAGCTTGGGACAGGGTGAGATATACGAGCAGTACTTC. As protein: CASSLGQGEIYEQYF.

The chain links TRBV9 to TRBJ1-5; TRBD1 might be the D (5 bases). This CDR3 spans 15 amino acids. V lost 0 bases to trimming and J lost 4 bases, with 11 bases between them. Germline CDR1 and CDR2: SGDLS and YYNGEE. This CDR3 reads CASSVDPGRNQPQHF. The DNA for the CDR3 is TGTGCCAGCAGCGTAGATCCAGGGAGGAATCAGCCCCAGCATTTT.

This chain joins TRBV28 and TRBJ1-1; possibly TRBD1 for D (6 bases). The CDR3 length is 16 residues. Trimming took off 2 bases at V and 3 bases at J, with 16 bases between the two ends. Germline-derived CDR1 and CDR2 are MDHEN and SYDVKM. The CDR3 bases are TGTGCCAGCAGTTTAGCCCCTACGACAGGAGACACTGAAGCTTTCTTT. Translation gives CASSLAPTTGDTEAFF.

This rearrangement joins TRBV18 to TRBJ2-7; 9 nucleotides agree with TRBD1. The germline V gene has CDR1 KGHSH and CDR2 LQKENI. Trimming at V came to 5 bases and at J to 7 bases, leaving 12 bases not matched to a gene. This CDR3 region has 15 residues. This chain's CDR3 is CASSASLQGAGEQYF. The CDR3 bases are TGTGCCAGCTCAGCGTCCTTACAGGGGGCGGGTGAGCAGTACTTC.

This chain links TRBV19 with TRBJ1-4, with 7 bases matching TRBD1. Germline loops: CDR1 LNHDA, CDR2 SQIVND (reference sequence). Losses at the gene ends were 3 bases for V and 4 bases for J; bases not matched to a gene: 5. CDR3 size: 15 residues. The CDR3 is CASSIQRQGNEKLFF. DNA for the CDR3: TGTGCCAGTAGTATTCAGAGACAGGGTAATGAAAAACTGTTTTTT.

This clone was seen only a few times. The chain uses TRBV18 and TRBJ1-2; tentative D call: TRBD1 (5 bases). Germline CDR1 KGHSH, CDR2 LQKENI. V lost 3 bases and J lost 2, with 13 bases in between. The CDR3 extends over 15 amino acids. The CDR3 coding sequence is TGTGCCAGCTCACCCGACAGCAACTCGAACTATGGCTACACCTTC. This encodes CASSPDSNSNYGYTF.

Only a few counts were recorded for this clone. This chain joins TRBV12-3 or TRBV12-4 and TRBJ2-3; 7 positions match TRBD2. The CDR3 is made up of 13 amino acids. The J segment lost 4 bases and the V segment lost 3 bases, leaving 1 base of the junction unmatched. The CDR3 reads CASSFGLADTQYF. In DNA, the CDR3 is TGTGCCAGCAGTTTCGGACTAGCAGATACGCAGTATTTT.

This clone is a singleton in its sample. The chain recombines TRBV30 with TRBJ2-4; D perhaps matches TRBD1 (5 bases). The V gene's germline CDR1 is GTSNPN and CDR2 SVGIG (reference sequence). Trimming pared 2 bases from V and 6 bases from J, leaving 11 bases between. The length of the CDR3 is 13 residues. The CDR3 reads CAWSPGHSNIQYF. The CDR3 DNA reads as TGTGCCTGGAGTCCCGGACACTCAAACATTCAGTACTTC.

The chain links TRBV3-1 (or the pseudogene TRBV3-2) to TRBJ2-2; tentatively, D is TRBD1 (6 bases). V gave up 6 bases and J gave up 5 bases, with 13 bases separating them. This CDR3 has 14 residues. CDR1 and CDR2 (germline): LGHDT, YNNKEL (reference sequence). CDR3 sequence: CASRNRERTGELFF. CDR3 bases: TGTGCCAGCAGAAACAGGGAACGGACCGGGGAGCTGTTTTTT.

J is TRBJ1-4 and V is TRBV28; no clear D gene. Trimming removed 5 bases at V and 2 bases at J, with 6 bases between. The CDR3 contains 13 residues. In germline, CDR1 is MDHEN, CDR2 SYDVKM. The CDR3, as DNA: TGTGCCAGCAGTCGGAGTACTAATGAAAAACTGTTTTTT. Encoded protein: CASSRSTNEKLFF.

The rearrangement links TRBV7-9 to TRBJ1-3; 10 bases match TRBD1. V shed 2 bases, J shed 9 bases, and the junction held 13 bases outside the gene matches. The germline gives CDR1 SEHNR, CDR2 FQNEAQ (reference sequence). This CDR3 is built from 17 residues. CDR3 sequence: CASSLRRVLDRGSTIYF. The CDR3 coding sequence is TGTGCCAGCAGCTTACGAAGGGTTTTGGACAGGGGGAGCACCATATATTTT.

This clone has a handful of counts. The chain recombines TRBV9 with TRBJ2-1; 8 bases are a match to TRBD1. The junction had 11 bases not matched to a gene; V was cut back by 5 bases and J by 7 bases. Germline V gene lookup returns CDR1 SGDLS and CDR2 YYNGEE. CDR3 length: 15 residues. As DNA, the CDR3 is TGTGCCAGCAGTTTGGGACAGGATCCGTCGAATGAGCAGTTCTTC. Its translation is CASSLGQDPSNEQFF.

The chain joins TRBV7-3 to TRBJ2-1, with TRBD2 as a possible D gene (5 bases). The CDR3 sequence is 15 residues long. Germline V CDR1 and CDR2: SGHTA, FQGTGA. V dropped 1 base and J dropped 8 bases, with 15 bases sitting between them. CDR3 in DNA: TGTGCCAGCAGCTTAATGGTAACCGCGGGCGATGAGCAGTTCTTC. This codes for CASSLMVTAGDEQFF.

This clone occurred a few times. The CDR3 coding sequence is TGTGCCAGCAGCTCTTACAATGAGCAGTTCTTC. As protein: CASSSYNEQFF. The rearrangement uses TRBV5-6 and TRBJ2-1, with D unresolved. The CDR3 is 11 residues long. CDR1 is SGHDT and CDR2 is YYEEEE in the germline V gene. The ends were cut back, 3 bases at V and 4 bases at J, with 2 bases in the middle. The full variable domain, in which reference TRBV5-6 and TRBJ2-1 provide the parts outside the CDR3, is DAGVTQSPTHLIKTRGQQVTLRCSPKSGHDTVSWYQQALGQGPQFIFQYYEEEERQRGNFPDRFSGHQFPNYSSELNVNALLLGDSALYLCASSSYNEQFFGPGTRLTVL.

The gene calls are TRBV29-1 and TRBJ2-2, with TRBD2 identical over 7 bases. Germline CDR1 is SQVTM and CDR2 is ANQGSEA. This CDR3 region has 16 residues. Trimming cost V 8 bases and J 4 bases; bases outside gene matches: 16. The CDR3: CSLPSSGPPGTGELFF. CDR3 DNA: TGCAGCTTGCCGAGTAGCGGGCCCCCCGGCACCGGGGAGCTGTTTTTT.

This clone was picked up a small number of times. This chain uses TRBV7-2 with TRBJ2-3; the D is unclear. Germline V gene data show CDR1 as SGHTA and CDR2 as FQGNSA. Trimming took off 1 base at V and 5 bases at J, with 7 bases between the two ends. This CDR3 contains 13 residues. CDR3 in amino acids: CASSLEIRDTQYF. DNA of the CDR3: TGTGCCAGCAGCTTAGAGATTAGAGATACGCAGTATTTT. Based on the CDR3 plus reference TRBV7-2 and TRBJ2-3, the full variable domain is GAGVSQSPSNKVTEKGKDVELRCDPISGHTALYWYRQSLGQGLEFLIYFQGNSAPDKSGLPSDRFSAERTGGSVSTLTIQRTQQEDSAVYLCASSLEIRDTQYFGPGTRLTVL.

This clone was seen just once. CDR3 coding DNA: TGTGCCAGCAGTGGACAGGGAGGGGTCTACGAGCAGTACTTC. It specifies CASSGQGGVYEQYF. The V call is TRBV28, the J call TRBJ2-7, with D perhaps matching TRBD1 (8 bases). Trimming took off 5 bases at V and 3 bases at J, with 14 bases between the two ends. In germline, CDR1 is MDHEN, CDR2 SYDVKM. This CDR3 spans 14 amino acids.

V and J are TRBV28 and TRBJ2-6; D is possibly TRBD2 (6 bases). The CDR3 sequence is 16 residues long. Trimming removed 0 bases from V and 2 bases from J, with 8 bases in between. The V gene's germline CDR1 is MDHEN and CDR2 SYDVKM. CDR3 amino acids: CASSLWSGAGANVLTF. The CDR3 DNA sequence: TGTGCCAGCAGTTTATGGTCGGGGGCTGGGGCCAACGTCCTGACTTTC.

The CDR3 is CASSFRDRRGYTF. CDR3 coding DNA: TGTGCCAGCAGTTTCCGGGACAGGAGGGGCTACACCTTC. The chain has TRBV27 and TRBJ1-2, with 8 nucleotides matching TRBD1. CDR1 MNHEY and CDR2 SMNVEV come from the germline V gene (reference sequence). V was pared by 3 bases and J by 8 bases, with 5 bases of the junction left unmatched. The CDR3 is made up of 13 amino acids.

V gene TRBV7-9 combines with J gene TRBJ1-2; D gene ambiguous. Germline V gives CDR1 SEHNR, CDR2 FQNEAQ (reference sequence). Trimming took 4 bases from V and 4 from J, leaving 10 bases between them. This CDR3 has 13 residues. DNA of the CDR3: TGTGCCAGCAGCTCCGGGGTACCCTATGGCTACACCTTC. Its translation is CASSSGVPYGYTF.

The genes are TRBV5-1 and TRBJ1-4, with 8 bases fitting TRBD1. The CDR3 is 15 residues long. Germline lookup yields CDR1 SGHRS and CDR2 YFSETQ. V was clipped by 2 bases and J by 7 bases; unmatched bases: 7. The CDR3 reads CASSFTGGISEKLFF. In DNA form, the CDR3 reads TGCGCCAGCAGCTTCACAGGGGGGATAAGTGAAAAACTGTTTTTT.

V is TRBV7-2 and J is TRBJ2-5; the match to TRBD2 covers 9 bases. This CDR3 spans 15 amino acids. With 3 bases clipped from V and 1 base from J, the junction kept 3 bases outside the gene matches. Germline V gene lookup returns CDR1 SGHTA and CDR2 FQGNSA. The CDR3 sequence is CASSFLAGVQETQYF. The CDR3 region has the DNA TGTGCCAGCAGCTTTTTAGCGGGGGTCCAAGAGACCCAGTACTTC.

Concerning this clone itself: Mismatch with germline at one junction end may stem from a read error. The V call is TRBV28, the J call TRBJ1-1, with a tentative D call TRBD1 (5 bases). This CDR3 is built from 11 residues. Germline V gene lookup returns CDR1 MDHEN and CDR2 SYDVKM. The CDR3 loop is CASSFDRGTYF. DNA for the CDR3: TGTGCCAGCAGTTTTGACAGAGGGACTTATTTT. Using reference TRBV28 and TRBJ1-1 for the parts outside the CDR3, the full variable domain is DVKVTQSSRYLVKRTGEKVFLECVQDMDHENMFWYRQDPGLGLRLIYFSYDVKMKEKGDIPEGYSVSREKKERFSLILESASTNQTSMYLCASSFDRGTYFGQGTRLTVV.

V gene TRBV30 combines with J gene TRBJ2-5, with a possible D match to TRBD1 (6 bases). This CDR3 comprises 13 residues. V was trimmed by 5 bases and J by 1 base, leaving 11 bases between them. The germline gives CDR1 GTSNPN, CDR2 SVGIG (reference sequence). CDR3 sequence: CAWGDKTQETQYF. CDR3 DNA sequence: TGTGCCTGGGGGGACAAAACCCAAGAGACCCAGTACTTC.

The chain joins TRBV5-1 to TRBJ1-2; TRBD1 aligns across 7 bases. Germline V gene lookup returns CDR1 SGHRS and CDR2 YFSETQ. This CDR3 contains 14 residues. The V gene end was trimmed by 0 bases and the J gene end by 6 bases; junction bases not matched to a gene: 5. The CDR3 nucleotides read TGCGCCAGCAGCTTGGCCGGAGGGGGCCATGGCTACACCTTC. It specifies CASSLAGGGHGYTF.